These T cell receptor beta chains were read from a single sample in a study of OX40 agonist ivuxolimab in advanced cancers. Sequenced by immunoSEQ multiplex PCR; TCRdb stores in-frame clones only, minus some. The table has tens of thousands of clones, roughly 87% seen once. The material was CD4+ or CD8+ T cells sorted from blood, obtained in a trial of the OX40 agonist ivuxolimab. The receptors were gathered from an adult with an advanced solid tumor such as melanoma, head and neck, liver or kidney cancer. CDR3s include the opening cysteine and the closing phenylalanine or tryptophan. D genes are given only for firm matches.

d_call	v_call	j_call	cdr3_nt	cdr3_aa
NA	TRBV2	TRBJ1-2	TGTGCCAGCAGTGTCGTCGGGAACTATGGTTACACCTTC	CASSVVGNYGYTF
TRBD2	TRBV5-5	TRBJ2-1	TGTGCCAGCAGCTTGGCTGGGCTAGCGGGGGGCCGCAATGAGCAGTTCTTC	CASSLAGLAGGRNEQFF
TRBD1	TRBV2	TRBJ2-7	TGTGCCAGCAGTCCTCCCGGGACAGGGGCTAACGAGCAGTACTTC	CASSPPGTGANEQYF
TRBD2	TRBV19	TRBJ2-7	TGTGCCAGTAGTGGGGAGGGGTTAAGCGACGAGCAGTACTTC	CASSGEGLSDEQYF
NA	TRBV6-6	TRBJ2-1	TGTGCCAGCAGGTCACAGGCATATGAGCAGTTCTTC	CASRSQAYEQFF
NA	TRBV9	TRBJ1-3	TGTGCCAGCAACCAGGGAAGGGCGGGAAACACCATATATTTT	CASNQGRAGNTIYF
NA	TRBV30	TRBJ1-4	TGTGCCTGGAGTGTACGGCGACCGAGTAATGAAAAACTGTTTTTT	CAWSVRRPSNEKLFF
TRBD1	TRBV7-9	TRBJ1-2	TGTGCCAGCAGCCACAGCCAAACAGGGGGATATGGCTACACCTTC	CASSHSQTGGYGYTF
NA	TRBV2	TRBJ1-2	TGTGCCAGCTCCACTGACGGAGGAAACTATGGCTACACCTTC	CASSTDGGNYGYTF
NA	TRBV6-1	TRBJ1-5	TGTGCCAGCAGGACACAGCTTTATGGGGATCAGCCCCAGCATTTT	CASRTQLYGDQPQHF
TRBD1	TRBV5-1	TRBJ2-7	TGCGCCAGCAGCTTCGGAGACAGGGATGGCGAGCAGTACTTC	CASSFGDRDGEQYF
TRBD1	TRBV18	TRBJ1-4	TGTGCCAGCTCCCGCGACCTGACAGGGGGTAATGAAAAACTGTTTTTT	CASSRDLTGGNEKLFF
NA	TRBV5-6	TRBJ1-4	TGTGCCAGCAGCTTGGTGGACCGTAATGAAAAACTGTTTTTT	CASSLVDRNEKLFF
NA	TRBV5-1	TRBJ2-5	TGCGCCGGCAGCTTAACTCAAGAGACCCAGTACTTC	CAGSLTQETQYF
TRBD1	TRBV11-2	TRBJ2-3	TGTGCCAGCAGCGCGTGGACAGGGAGGAGCACAGATACGCAGTATTTT	CASSAWTGRSTDTQYF